One sample yielded the 31 T cell receptor beta chains listed below, sequenced in a study of CD8 T cells in ankylosing spondylitis. Via MiXCR, TCRdb re-called the 5' RACE reads, giving one row per CDR3 protein. The repertoire holds about 69,000 distinct CDR3 sequences, about 5% seen once, with around 2.2% in the top ten. The sequencing input was blood, either unsorted or a sorted T cell fraction (not recorded which). These TCRs come from a male donor with ankylosing spondylitis or in good health (not recorded which).

This clonotype was seen repeatedly, ten times or more. The chain couples TRBV11-2 to TRBJ2-3; 12 nucleotides match TRBD2. After removal of 2 bases from V and 0 bases from J, the junction contained 6 bases not matched to a gene. This CDR3 is built from 18 residues. In germline, CDR1 is SGHAT, CDR2 FQNNGV. CDR3 residues: CASSLTSGGLTSTDTQYF. In DNA form, the CDR3 reads TGTGCCAGCAGCTTAACTAGCGGGGGGCTAACAAGCACAGATACGCAGTATTTT.

This clonotype appeared many times. This rearrangement joins TRBV6-5 to TRBJ1-4; possibly TRBD1 for D (5 bases). The CDR3 covers 16 residues. The germline V and J ends were trimmed by 4 bases and 4 bases, with 16 bases remaining between them. Per the germline V gene, CDR1 is MNHEY and CDR2 is SVGAGI. Written as DNA, the CDR3 is TGTGCCAGCAGTTTCAACTCCCGACAGCATAATGAAAAACTGTTTTTT. Translating it yields CASSFNSRQHNEKLFF.

This clonotype was detected ten times or more. The V call is TRBV2, the J call TRBJ2-1; D ambiguous. Germline lookup yields CDR1 SNHLY and CDR2 FYNNEI. Trimming stripped 1 base from V and 7 bases from J, with 11 bases between. This CDR3 comprises 14 residues. The CDR3 sequence: CASSEGTLRNEQFF. The CDR3, as DNA: TGTGCCAGCAGTGAAGGGACCCTAAGGAATGAGCAGTTCTTC.

This clonotype occurred many times. This rearrangement joins TRBV7-3 to TRBJ2-1; D uncertain. The CDR3 has 13 residues. V was pared by 2 bases and J by 8 bases, with 10 bases between. Per germline, CDR1 SGHTA and CDR2 FQGTGA. DNA for the CDR3: TGTGCCAGCAGCTTAGCTAGTAGCTATGAGCAGTTCTTC. Amino acids: CASSLASSYEQFF.

This clonotype has at least ten counts. The gene calls are TRBV5-6 and TRBJ2-3, with 8 bases lining up with TRBD1. V lost 0 bases to trimming and J lost 3 bases; unmatched junction nucleotides: 3. This CDR3 comprises 15 residues. CDR1 SGHDT and CDR2 YYEEEE come from the germline V gene. The CDR3 protein is CASSLDQGATDTQYF. Here the CDR3 DNA reads TGTGCCAGCAGCTTGGATCAGGGGGCAACAGATACGCAGTATTTT. The full variable domain, in which reference TRBV5-6 and TRBJ2-3 provide the parts outside the CDR3, is DAGVTQSPTHLIKTRGQQVTLRCSPKSGHDTVSWYQQALGQGPQFIFQYYEEEERQRGNFPDRFSGHQFPNYSSELNVNALLLGDSALYLCASSLDQGATDTQYFGPGTRLTVL.

This clonotype was counted ten times or more. The V call is TRBV20-1, the J call TRBJ1-5; D not resolved. Germline assignment: CDR1 DFQATT and CDR2 SNEGSKA (reference sequence). The CDR3 is 13 residues long. The germline V and J ends were trimmed by 0 bases and 0 bases, with 3 bases remaining between them. CDR3 DNA sequence: TGCAGTGCTAGAGACATTAGCAATCAGCCCCAGCATTTT. Translated, it gives CSARDISNQPQHF.

The chain recombines TRBV7-2 with TRBJ2-7; perhaps TRBD1 as D (6 bases). Trimming stripped 2 bases from V and 5 bases from J, with 13 bases between. Germline lookup yields CDR1 SGHTA and CDR2 FQGNSA. The CDR3 sequence is 14 residues long. The CDR3, as DNA: TGTGCCAGCAGCTTACAGGGACAACCCCACGAGCAGTACTTC. The encoded protein is CASSLQGQPHEQYF.

This clonotype was detected many times. The genes are TRBV3-1 and TRBJ1-1; D remains unclear. Germline lookup yields CDR1 LGHDT and CDR2 YNNKEL (reference sequence). The V end was cut by 1 base, the J end by 4 bases, with 7 bases between. The CDR3 runs to 13 residues. The CDR3 DNA reads as TGTGCCAGCAGCCAAGGGGAGGGCACTGAAGCTTTCTTT. It translates to CASSQGEGTEAFF.

There are many counts of this clonotype. The rearrangement joins TRBV3-1 to TRBJ2-5, with a weak D call TRBD1 (7 bases). Germline V gene lookup returns CDR1 LGHDT and CDR2 YNNKEL (reference sequence). V lost 0 bases to trimming and J lost 8 bases, with 16 bases between them. The CDR3 is 15 amino acids. The CDR3, as DNA: TGTGCCAGCAGCCAAGATTGGCAGGGGGGAGATACCCAGTACTTC. Its translation: CASSQDWQGGDTQYF.

The gene calls are TRBV6-1 and TRBJ2-2, with 10 bases fitting TRBD2. V gave up 7 bases and J gave up 4 bases; unmatched junction bases: 3. The CDR3 is made up of 14 amino acids. Germline V lookup: CDR1 MNHNS, CDR2 SASEGT. CDR3 sequence reads: CASTIAGGTGELFF. Here the CDR3 DNA reads TGTGCCAGCACCATAGCGGGAGGCACCGGGGAGCTGTTTTTT.

This clonotype was recorded many times. This chain connects TRBV5-1 to TRBJ2-7; 9 bases are a match to TRBD1. J lost 4 bases, V lost 2 bases, and 4 bases had no gene match. The CDR3 runs to 14 residues. From germline, CDR1 is SGHRS and CDR2 YFSETQ. CDR3 residues: CASSFSGQGYEQYF. Written as DNA, the CDR3 is TGCGCCAGCAGCTTCTCGGGACAGGGTTACGAGCAGTACTTC.

This clonotype was found a few times. This rearrangement joins TRBV7-2 to TRBJ2-1; 9 bases map to TRBD1. CDR3 length equals 16 residues. Germline CDR1 is SGHTA and CDR2 is FQGNSA. Unmatched junction bases numbered 2, after V lost 1 base and J lost 1 base. DNA for the CDR3: TGTGCCAGCAGCTTAGATGGGACAGGGTCCTACAATGAGCAGTTCTTC. Translation: CASSLDGTGSYNEQFF.

Comments on this clonotype: A much larger clone is a single base away; this may be a read error. The chain couples TRBV6-2 or TRBV6-3 to TRBJ2-7, with D possibly being TRBD1 (5 bases). The CDR3 is 13 amino acids. The germline gives CDR1 MNHEY, CDR2 SVGEGT. CDR3 in amino acids: CASRFGHPYEQHF. For the CDR3, the DNA is TGTGCCAGCAGATTCGGACACCCTTACGAGCAGCACTTC.

Many counts were recorded for this clonotype. The chain uses TRBV28 and TRBJ2-3; D not certain. The CDR3 runs 12 residues. The germline gives CDR1 MDHEN, CDR2 SYDVKM. V was cut by 2 bases and J by 7 bases, with 7 bases left in between. The CDR3 DNA reads TGTGCCAGCAGTTTAAGGCAGTATACGCAGTATTTT. Translation: CASSLRQYTQYF.

This clonotype was picked up many times. The rearrangement joins TRBV5-1 to TRBJ2-3, with D perhaps matching TRBD2 (5 bases). V lost 4 bases, J lost 1 base, and 13 bases lay in between. CDR1 is SGHRS, CDR2 YFSETQ, per germline. There are 15 residues in the CDR3. CDR3: CASSLGGPGTDTQYF. Here the CDR3 DNA reads TGCGCCAGCAGCCTAGGAGGCCCCGGCACAGATACGCAGTATTTT.

This clonotype was observed at least ten times. This chain's CDR3 is CASSSLRSSYGYTF. CDR3 DNA: TGTGCCAGCAGTTCCCTGAGGAGTAGCTATGGCTACACCTTC. This chain connects TRBV12-3 or TRBV12-4 to TRBJ1-2, with no clear D. The CDR3 runs 14 residues. Between the trimmed V and J ends, which lost 4 bases and 4 bases, there was a span of 13 bases.

This clonotype occurred many times. This chain links TRBV12-5 with TRBJ2-7; 7 nucleotides align to TRBD1. With 1 base clipped from V and 0 bases from J, the junction kept 18 bases outside the gene matches. This CDR3 region has 20 residues. CDR1 LGHNT and CDR2 FRNRAP come from the germline V gene. Written as DNA, the CDR3 is TGTGCTAGTGGTTTGGGACACCACCCGGGACAGATAAAAAACTCCTACGAGCAGTACTTC. Its translation: CASGLGHHPGQIKNSYEQYF.

This clonotype has ten or more counts. The chain couples TRBV10-3 to TRBJ2-1; the D is unclear. V lost 4 bases and J lost 5, with 12 bases in between. The CDR3 is 14 amino acids. Germline CDR1 is ENHRY and CDR2 is SYGVKD. DNA for the CDR3: TGTGCCATCAGTGGGCGGCAGGCGGACAATGAGCAGTTCTTC. Translating it yields CAISGRQADNEQFF.

This clonotype was observed many times. The chain uses TRBV19 and TRBJ1-2; 7 bases map to TRBD1. In germline, CDR1 is LNHDA, CDR2 SQIVND (reference sequence). J lost 4 bases, V lost 5 bases, and 7 bases had no gene match. This CDR3 has 14 amino acids. CDR3 sequence reads: CASSPRGTAYGYTF. The CDR3 coding sequence is TGTGCCAGTAGTCCAAGAGGGACAGCCTATGGCTACACCTTC.

In this sample, this clonotype turned up many times. This sequence joins TRBV27 and TRBJ2-1; D unclear. Germline V gene sequence: CDR1 MNHEY, CDR2 SMNVEV (reference sequence). The length of the CDR3 is 16 residues. V was clipped by 0 bases and J by 0 bases, with 9 bases between them. The CDR3 nucleotides read TGTGCCAGCAGTTTATCCATCAGTAGCTCCTACAATGAGCAGTTCTTC. This gives the protein CASSLSISSSYNEQFF.

This clonotype was seen at least ten times. The chain carries TRBV27 and TRBJ1-5; maybe TRBD1 (5 bases). Germline V gene data show CDR1 as MNHEY and CDR2 as SMNVEV (reference sequence). Deletions cut 1 base from V and 6 bases from J, with 7 bases between. The CDR3 has 13 residues. The CDR3 spells CASSLFQGQPQHF. CDR3 coding DNA: TGTGCCAGCAGTTTATTCCAGGGTCAGCCCCAGCATTTT.

This clonotype was detected many times. The chain has TRBV27 and TRBJ2-3; D might be TRBD1 (5 bases). This CDR3 is 15 amino acids long. CDR1 MNHEY and CDR2 SMNVEV come from the germline V gene (reference sequence). V lost 8 bases and J lost 1, with 16 bases in between. The CDR3 bases are TGTGCCAGCGGACCAGGGTCGACAGGCACAGATACGCAGTATTTT. This translates into CASGPGSTGTDTQYF.

This clonotype was found many times. This sequence joins TRBV12-3 or TRBV12-4 and TRBJ2-1; D unclear. This CDR3 contains 13 residues. V was cut by 3 bases and J by 6 bases, with 9 bases left in between. In nucleotides, the CDR3 is TGTGCCAGCAGTTTGCCAGGCCCCAATGAGCAGTTCTTC. As protein: CASSLPGPNEQFF.

This clonotype came up many times. The rearrangement links TRBV7-9 to TRBJ1-4; 10 positions agree with TRBD1. V gave up 5 bases and J gave up 8 bases; unmatched junction bases: 8. The CDR3 extends over 15 amino acids. Germline CDR1 and CDR2: SEHNR and FQNEAQ (reference sequence). The CDR3 coding sequence is TGTGCCAGCAGCGCCTGGACAGGGGGGCGGGAAAAACTGTTTTTT. This sequence encodes CASSAWTGGREKLFF.

This clonotype was recorded at least ten times. The chain couples TRBV20-1 to TRBJ1-5; TRBD1 might be the D (5 bases). Germline V gene sequence: CDR1 DFQATT, CDR2 SNEGSKA (reference sequence). The CDR3 totals 15 residues. Trimming took off 6 bases at V and 7 bases at J, with 22 bases between the two ends. The CDR3 nucleotides read TGCAGTGCCCCGGCGGTACTTAGAGGGGAGCAGCCCCAGCATTTT. Its translation: CSAPAVLRGEQPQHF.

This clonotype was counted ten times or more. The chain has TRBV7-6 and TRBJ2-1; D is tentatively TRBD1 or TRBD2 (6 bases each). The CDR3 runs 16 residues. The germline V and J ends were trimmed by 1 base and 5 bases, with 15 bases remaining between them. Germline V gives CDR1 SGHVS, CDR2 FNYEAQ. This chain's CDR3 is CASSLGWGDTHNEQFF. The CDR3 nucleotides are TGTGCCAGCAGCTTAGGGTGGGGGGACACCCACAATGAGCAGTTCTTC.

In its sample, this clonotype was seen many times. The rearrangement uses TRBV20-1 and TRBJ2-7; TRBD1 matches 9 bases. The CDR3 runs 14 residues. Germline CDR1 DFQATT, CDR2 SNEGSKA (reference sequence). V shed 7 bases, J shed 1 base, and the junction held 8 bases outside the gene matches. CDR3 in amino acids: CSGRATGGSYEQYF. CDR3 coding DNA: TGCAGTGGCAGAGCGACAGGGGGTTCCTACGAGCAGTACTTC.

This clonotype qualifies as medium-sized (0.01 to 0.1%). The rearrangement joins TRBV7-8 to TRBJ2-7; TRBD2 might be the D (5 bases). V lost 7 bases to trimming and J lost 3 bases, with 10 bases between them. The CDR3 extends over 12 amino acids. From germline, CDR1 is SGHVS and CDR2 FQNEAQ. The DNA of the CDR3 is TGTGCCAGCACAACGGGGAACTACGAGCAGTACTTC. Its protein is CASTTGNYEQYF.

In its sample, this clonotype was seen many times. The genes are TRBV20-1 and TRBJ1-5; possibly TRBD1 for D (5 bases). The V end lost 4 bases, the J end lost 3 bases, and 10 bases lay between the germline ends. Per germline, CDR1 DFQATT and CDR2 SNEGSKA (reference sequence). The CDR3 is made up of 13 amino acids. The CDR3 DNA reads as TGCAGTGCTACGCGGGGCGTCAATCAGCCCCAGCATTTT. Translated, it gives CSATRGVNQPQHF.

In this sample, this clonotype turned up many times. The gene calls are TRBV28 and TRBJ2-1; 15 bases map to TRBD2. Germline V gene data show CDR1 as MDHEN and CDR2 as SYDVKM. J lost 16 bases, V lost 5 bases, and 12 bases had no gene match. This CDR3 comprises 15 residues. The CDR3 loop is CASSKGLAGGPIHFF. As DNA, the CDR3 is TGTGCCAGCAGTAAAGGACTAGCGGGGGGGCCGATCCATTTCTTC.

This clonotype was detected many times. The chain is built from TRBV27 and TRBJ1-2, with D possibly matching TRBD1 (5 bases). V lost 8 bases to trimming and J lost 4 bases, with 14 bases between them. CDR3 length equals 13 residues. CDR1 MNHEY and CDR2 SMNVEV come from the germline V gene (reference sequence). CDR3 in DNA: TGTGCCAGCCGCCCGCAGGGCGCCTATGGCTACACCTTC. Protein sequence: CASRPQGAYGYTF.